The 29 T cell receptor beta chains in this list originate from one sample, sequenced in a study of metastatic and nonmetastatic thyroid tumors. Patients had received no treatment of any kind before thyroid surgery. MiXCR was used by TCRdb to re-call the PCR reads. The sample gives approximately 13,000 clones, around 25% of which show up once; approximately 12% is in the top ten. The specimen sequenced was adjacent normal tissue. These receptors came from a female donor with papillary thyroid cancer or a benign thyroid nodule (not recorded which). Some clones in this sample may be carry-over from other donors' samples.

This clone was observed a handful of times. This sequence joins TRBV6-1 and TRBJ1-2; D is possibly TRBD1 (5 bases). Germline V gene sequence: CDR1 MNHNS, CDR2 SASEGT. V was shortened by 6 bases and J by 1 base, with 9 bases between the two germline ends. There are 13 residues in the CDR3. For the CDR3, the DNA is TGTGCCAGCAGAAGGGGATTTAACTATGGCTACACCTTC. Translated, it gives CASRRGFNYGYTF.

This chain connects TRBV7-9 to TRBJ1-3; D gene uncertain. CDR1 is SEHNR, CDR2 FQNEAQ, per germline (reference sequence). The CDR3 is 14 residues long. V lost 1 base and J 7 bases, leaving 11 bases between the germline ends. CDR3 in amino acids: CASSLEGTLNTIYF. In DNA form, the CDR3 reads TGTGCCAGCAGCTTAGAGGGCACTCTGAACACCATATATTTT.

This clone appeared a few times. This chain connects TRBV27 to TRBJ1-6, with D hard to call. CDR1 and CDR2 from the germline V gene are MNHEY and SMNVEV (reference sequence). The CDR3 has 14 amino acids. Trimming cost V 7 bases and J 6 bases, with 13 bases left between them. CDR3 sequence: CASTSLIANSPLHF. The CDR3 nucleotides are TGTGCCAGCACTTCACTCATTGCTAATTCACCCCTCCACTTT.

The rearrangement uses TRBV9 and TRBJ2-1, with D maybe TRBD2 (6 bases). Per the germline V gene, CDR1 is SGDLS and CDR2 is YYNGEE. V lost 0 bases and J lost 7, with 11 bases in between. The CDR3 length is 14 residues. The CDR3 is CASSVVAAVNEQFF. CDR3 coding DNA: TGTGCCAGCAGCGTAGTAGCGGCAGTGAATGAGCAGTTCTTC.

This clone was counted ten times or more. V and J are TRBV30 and TRBJ2-2; 11 nucleotides agree with TRBD2. Per germline, CDR1 GTSNPN and CDR2 SVGIG (reference sequence). Trimming cost V 1 base and J 3 bases; bases outside gene matches: 16. The CDR3 extends over 20 amino acids. As DNA, the CDR3 is TGTGCCTGGAGTGGCTACGCGCCTAGCGGGAGGCCTACCCACACCGGGGAGCTGTTTTTT. Protein product: CAWSGYAPSGRPTHTGELFF.

This clone came up many times. The chain links TRBV9 to TRBJ2-2; 7 nucleotides align to TRBD1. This CDR3 is 15 amino acids long. Looked up from germline, CDR1 is SGDLS and CDR2 is YYNGEE. Unmatched junction bases numbered 4, after V lost 4 bases and J lost 1 base. The CDR3 DNA follows: TGTGCCAGCAGCCGACGGACAGGGAACACCGGGGAGCTGTTTTTT. Translated, it gives CASSRRTGNTGELFF.

By share of the sample, this clone is medium-sized. J is TRBJ1-2 and V is TRBV28, with 7 bases identical to TRBD1. The CDR3 totals 13 residues. Losses at the gene ends were 6 bases for V and 7 bases for J; bases not matched to a gene: 8. Looked up from germline, CDR1 is MDHEN and CDR2 is SYDVKM. The CDR3 region has the DNA TGTGCCAGCAGCCCAACGCAGGGGGTTGGCTACACCTTC. Residues: CASSPTQGVGYTF.

The chain is built from TRBV6-4 and TRBJ2-7; 10 nucleotides agree with TRBD1. Germline V gene lookup returns CDR1 MRHNA and CDR2 SNTAGT. The CDR3 length is 15 residues. The trim removed 6 bases at V and 3 bases at J, leaving 8 bases unmatched. CDR3 coding DNA: TGTGCCAGCAGAGGAAAGGGACAGGGGAGCTACGAGCAGTACTTC. Translated: CASRGKGQGSYEQYF.

J is TRBJ1-5 and V is TRBV30; TRBD1 is a possible D gene (5 bases). Between the trimmed V and J ends, which lost 2 bases and 5 bases, there was a span of 10 bases. CDR3 length equals 13 residues. Germline loops: CDR1 GTSNPN, CDR2 SVGIG (reference sequence). The CDR3 protein is CAWSSGADQPQHF. CDR3 in DNA: TGTGCCTGGAGTTCTGGGGCCGATCAGCCCCAGCATTTT.

This clone was counted only a few times. This chain links TRBV29-1 with TRBJ1-2; D is ambiguous. V shed 6 bases and J shed 0 bases, with 11 bases lying between them. This CDR3 has 13 residues. Looked up from germline, CDR1 is SQVTM and CDR2 is ANQGSEA. The CDR3 bases are TGCAGCGTGAGGCCCGAGACTAACTATGGCTACACCTTC. Protein product: CSVRPETNYGYTF.

This clone was counted once. The chain has TRBV7-2 and TRBJ2-4; D possibly corresponds to TRBD2 (5 bases). This CDR3 has 14 residues. Germline CDR1 is SGHTA and CDR2 is FQGNSA. V shed 4 bases and J shed 7 bases, with 14 bases lying between them. The CDR3 DNA follows: TGTGCCAGCAGCTGGAGTGAGGGAAGGAACATTCAGTACTTC. Translated, it gives CASSWSEGRNIQYF. The full variable domain, with the rest looked up from reference TRBV7-2 and TRBJ2-4, is GAGVSQSPSNKVTEKGKDVELRCDPISGHTALYWYRQSLGQGLEFLIYFQGNSAPDKSGLPSDRFSAERTGGSVSTLTIQRTQQEDSAVYLCASSWSEGRNIQYFGAGTRLSVL.

Here the CDR3 DNA reads TGTGCCAGCAGTTACTTCCAACATAGTCTGAACACTGAAGCTTTCTTT. This encodes CASSYFQHSLNTEAFF. This chain joins TRBV6-6 and TRBJ1-1; D ambiguous. Trimming shortened V by 1 base and J by 0 bases, and 12 bases separated the two germline ends. CDR1 MNHNY and CDR2 SVGAGI come from the germline V gene (reference sequence). The CDR3 totals 16 residues.

This sequence joins TRBV27 and TRBJ2-7; 8 nucleotides agree with TRBD1. Trimming removed 8 bases from V and 4 bases from J; junction bases left unmatched: 7. CDR1 and CDR2 (germline): MNHEY, SMNVEV (reference sequence). This CDR3 comprises 13 residues. The CDR3 loop is CASPARGPYEQYF. CDR3 coding DNA: TGTGCCAGCCCCGCCAGGGGGCCGTACGAGCAGTACTTC.

The chain links TRBV9 to TRBJ1-2; tentatively, D is TRBD1 (5 bases). Germline CDR1 is SGDLS and CDR2 is YYNGEE. The CDR3 spans 15 residues. V was pared by 4 bases and J by 5 bases, with 18 bases between. The CDR3 protein is CASSPGTTGGYGYTF. The CDR3 DNA is TGTGCCAGCAGCCCGGGGACTACGGGGGGTTATGGCTACACCTTC.

This clone was seen a handful of times. This chain uses TRBV10-1 with TRBJ2-3; D unresolved. CDR1 WNHNN and CDR2 SYGVQD come from the germline V gene (reference sequence). The CDR3 covers 13 residues. V lost 2 bases and J lost 4, with 7 bases in between. The CDR3 nucleotides read TGCGCCAGCAGTGAGAGGGCGGCAGATACGCAGTATTTT. This sequence encodes CASSERAADTQYF.

This clone ranks as medium-sized. V gene TRBV7-9 combines with J gene TRBJ2-7; 8 bases are a match to TRBD1. Germline loops: CDR1 SEHNR, CDR2 FQNEAQ (reference sequence). This CDR3 contains 14 residues. Trimming cost V 5 bases and J 0 bases; bases outside gene matches: 3. CDR3 in DNA: TGTGCCAGCAGCCGGACAGGGAGCTCCTACGAGCAGTACTTC. It is translated as CASSRTGSSYEQYF.

The CDR3 DNA follows: TGTGCCAGCAGGGAACGGACCTACAATGAGCAGTTCTTC. Its translation: CASRERTYNEQFF. The rearrangement joins TRBV27 to TRBJ2-1; no definite D call. The germline gives CDR1 MNHEY, CDR2 SMNVEV (reference sequence). CDR3 length: 13 residues. V was trimmed by 6 bases and J by 2 bases, leaving 8 bases between them.

This clone was observed at least ten times. The chain joins TRBV5-1 to TRBJ1-4, with a possible D match to TRBD1 (5 bases). The CDR3 is 14 amino acids. V lost 6 bases to trimming and J lost 0 bases, with 9 bases between them. Germline V CDR1 and CDR2: SGHRS, YFSETQ. CDR3 coding DNA: TGCGCCAGCACCAGGGAAGCAACTAATGAAAAACTGTTTTTT. This gives the protein CASTREATNEKLFF.

V usage is TRBV5-1 and J usage is TRBJ1-3, with D possibly being TRBD1 (5 bases). CDR3 length: 17 residues. The germline V and J ends were trimmed by 2 bases and 0 bases, with 15 bases remaining between them. Germline-derived CDR1 and CDR2 are SGHRS and YFSETQ. The CDR3 spells CASSFQSGTSSGNTIYF. The CDR3 DNA follows: TGCGCCAGCAGCTTCCAGTCGGGGACGAGCTCTGGAAACACCATATATTTT.

The J gene is TRBJ2-2, the V gene TRBV5-1, with D perhaps matching TRBD2 (5 bases). The CDR3 spans 16 residues. The V end was cut by 0 bases, the J end by 5 bases, with 14 bases between. Per the germline V gene, CDR1 is SGHRS and CDR2 is YFSETQ. Here the CDR3 reads CASSLATGMGTGELFF. CDR3 DNA sequence: TGCGCCAGCAGCTTGGCCACGGGGATGGGGACCGGGGAGCTGTTTTTT.

The chain joins TRBV6-1 to TRBJ2-2; 7 nucleotides line up with TRBD2. V was clipped by 6 bases and J by 1 base; unmatched bases: 11. The CDR3 covers 17 residues. Germline CDR1 is MNHNS and CDR2 is SASEGT. CDR3 region: CASSRSGEGMNTGELFF. DNA for the CDR3: TGTGCCAGCAGCAGGTCTGGGGAGGGGATGAACACCGGGGAGCTGTTTTTT.

The chain links TRBV11-2 to TRBJ2-7; TRBD1 agrees at 7 bases. CDR3 size: 15 residues. V lost 3 bases and J lost 0; bases outside the gene matches: 5. Germline values: CDR1 SGHAT, CDR2 FQNNGV. CDR3 sequence (DNA): TGTGCCAGCAGCTTCCGGGACAGTCTCTCCTACGAGCAGTACTTC. This translates into CASSFRDSLSYEQYF.

This clone has at least ten counts. The CDR3 DNA reads TGCGCCAGCAGCTCGGGACTGACGAGCTCCTACGAGCAGTACTTC. It specifies CASSSGLTSSYEQYF. The gene calls are TRBV5-1 and TRBJ2-7; tentative D call: TRBD2 (6 bases). The CDR3 runs to 15 residues. Germline CDR1 and CDR2: SGHRS and YFSETQ. V was trimmed by 3 bases and J by 0 bases, leaving 13 bases between them.

Ten or more counts support this clone. Being one base from a much bigger clone, this may be a read error. The same CDR3 is also encoded by other DNA sequences in this sample. The gene calls are TRBV27 and TRBJ2-7, with 7 bases that match TRBD1. This CDR3 is 13 amino acids long. The germline V gene has CDR1 MNHEY and CDR2 SMNVEV (reference sequence). The J segment lost 7 bases and the V segment lost 6 bases, leaving 9 bases of the junction unmatched. CDR3 sequence (DNA): TGTGCCAGCAGGCCCCGGGACAGCCAAGAGCAGTACTTC. Its protein product is CASRPRDSQEQYF.

This clone occurred many times. This chain's CDR3 is CASSLEDRGNGYTF. In nucleotides, the CDR3 is TGTGCCAGCAGCTTGGAGGACAGGGGGAATGGCTACACCTTC. This chain links TRBV5-4 with TRBJ1-2, with TRBD1 matching 10 bases. The length of the CDR3 is 14 residues. After removal of 0 bases from V and 6 bases from J, the junction contained 2 bases not matched to a gene. Germline V gives CDR1 SGHNT, CDR2 YYREEE (reference sequence).

The V call is TRBV6-2 or TRBV6-3, the J call TRBJ2-2; a possible D gene is TRBD2 (6 bases). V shed 0 bases and J shed 5 bases, with 7 bases lying between them. The CDR3 consists of 14 residues. From germline, CDR1 is MNHEY and CDR2 SVGEGT. CDR3 coding DNA: TGTGCCAGCAGTTACTCTGGGGGGACCGGGGAGCTGTTTTTT. Translating gives CASSYSGGTGELFF.

This rearrangement joins TRBV2 to TRBJ2-1; 7 bases agree with TRBD1. The junction had 8 bases not matched to a gene; V was cut back by 4 bases and J by 5 bases. CDR3 length equals 15 residues. CDR1 is SNHLY, CDR2 FYNNEI, per germline. CDR3 in amino acids: CASSADQGVHNEQFF. The DNA of the CDR3 is TGTGCCAGCAGTGCGGACCAGGGGGTCCACAATGAGCAGTTCTTC.

This sequence joins TRBV9 and TRBJ1-2; D gene uncertain. Germline V gene data show CDR1 as SGDLS and CDR2 as YYNGEE. The CDR3 is 14 residues long. V gave up 0 bases and J gave up 9 bases, with 15 bases separating them. Here the CDR3 DNA reads TGTGCCAGCAGCGTAGGTGACCGTGTCGGGAGCTACACCTTC. Its protein is CASSVGDRVGSYTF. Combining the CDR3 with reference TRBV9 and TRBJ1-2 gives the whole variable domain DSGVTQTPKHLITATGQRVTLRCSPRSGDLSVYWYQQSLDQGLQFLIQYYNGEERAKGNILERFSAQQFPDLHSELNLSSLELGDSALYFCASSVGDRVGSYTFGSGTRLTVV.

This clone has ten or more counts. V gene TRBV18 combines with J gene TRBJ2-1, with D hard to call. CDR3 size: 14 residues. CDR1 KGHSH and CDR2 LQKENI come from the germline V gene. The V end lost 3 bases, the J end lost 4 bases, and 10 bases lay between the germline ends. CDR3 residues: CASSPDGGYNEQFF. DNA of the CDR3: TGTGCCAGCTCACCTGACGGTGGTTACAATGAGCAGTTCTTC.